Listed below are T cell receptor beta chains from one sample, sequenced in a study of shared clonotypes between healthy human individuals. Some clones are missing from TCRdb's copy, which holds only in-frame ones; the method was immunoSEQ multiplex PCR. The sample records about 2.4 million clones, roughly nine tenths being singletons. The specimen sequenced was naive CD4+ T cells sorted from blood. Every receptor here comes from a man between 18 and 35 years old in good health. Both conserved end residues are part of each CDR3.

CDR3 protein,J gene,V gene
CASTGVRVSGGANTQYF,TRBJ2-3,TRBV28
CASSLGIGNTIYF,TRBJ1-3,TRBV28
CASSLSTHPGETQYF,TRBJ2-5,TRBV14
CASTGLAGTYEQYF,TRBJ2-7,TRBV10-1
CASRGGDTEAFF,TRBJ1-1,TRBV7-3
CASSRGNQPQHF,TRBJ1-5,TRBV6-5
CASSARRAARDTQYF,TRBJ2-3,TRBV7-3
CAISESHVNQPQHF,TRBJ1-5,TRBV10-3
CASSSGPYTDTQYF,TRBJ2-3,TRBV5-1
CASSDQTDNEQFF,TRBJ2-1,TRBV6-1
CASSRRSQTSGNEQFF,TRBJ2-1,TRBV5-1
CASSPEDTQYF,TRBJ2-3,TRBV27
CASSSIAGRQFF,TRBJ2-1,TRBV7-2
CASSTLGGPVIETQYF,TRBJ2-5,TRBV27
CASRLEGPETQYF,TRBJ2-5,TRBV5-1
CASSLAGQGNRANVLTF,TRBJ2-6,TRBV5-5
CASSLNQGRNTEAFF,TRBJ1-1,TRBV5-1
CAWSGITGLNQPQHF,TRBJ1-5,TRBV30
CASSPSGGWETQYF,TRBJ2-5,TRBV10-1
CASSLPGGVSGANVLTF,TRBJ2-6,TRBV25-1
CASSVVGSEQFF,TRBJ2-1,TRBV9
CASSLAQGAGETQYF,TRBJ2-5,TRBV5-4
CAISEQGYEQYF,TRBJ2-7,TRBV10-3
CASSYQTANNSPLHF,TRBJ1-6,TRBV7-8
CASSLNRASESYNEQFF,TRBJ2-1,TRBV18
CASSQTGTGTQYF,TRBJ2-5,TRBV4-1
CASSPQGADSNQPQHF,TRBJ1-5,TRBV28
CASSPVGGGPAGGPTDEQYF,TRBJ2-7,TRBV23-1
CSVGARLAGNEQFF,TRBJ2-1,TRBV29-1
CASSLLQGHSTDTQYF,TRBJ2-3,TRBV7-9
CASSDTGLAPNNEQFF,TRBJ2-1,TRBV5-6
CASAGLHQETQYF,TRBJ2-5,TRBV19
CASSIPSVGTQYF,TRBJ2-5,TRBV5-1
CASSVGLAGDSYEQYF,TRBJ2-7,TRBV9
CASGLVLVGSVYEQYF,TRBJ2-7,TRBV12-5
CASSLGGQGASYEQYF,TRBJ2-7,TRBV7-9
CASSQDLGGSGNGQETQYF,TRBJ2-5,TRBV4-3
CASSLFARAIGGELFF,TRBJ2-2,TRBV7-2
CASSPQAGTDTQYF,TRBJ2-3,TRBV18
CASSPRTSGMYYEQYF,TRBJ2-7,TRBV5-1
CAWSSRGPINEQFF,TRBJ2-1,TRBV30
CAWSKGGGETQYF,TRBJ2-5,TRBV30
CASSQSGETQYF,TRBJ2-5,TRBV2
CAISEGGLISYEQYF,TRBJ2-7,TRBV10-3
CASATSWGGWDTQYF,TRBJ2-3,TRBV19
CASSLAGGNVEAFF,TRBJ1-1,TRBV5-6
CASMAGSGTEAFF,TRBJ1-1,TRBV10-2
CSVVVDSMNTEAFF,TRBJ1-1,TRBV29-1
CASSNGRGGHEQYF,TRBJ2-7,TRBV5-1
CASSQGNNLNTEAFF,TRBJ1-1,TRBV7-6
CASSTDSEGYGYTF,TRBJ1-2,TRBV6-6
CAWSRTTVYNEQFF,TRBJ2-1,TRBV30
CASSLGADTQYF,TRBJ2-3,TRBV5-1
CASTTGVFWDTQYF,TRBJ2-3,TRBV30